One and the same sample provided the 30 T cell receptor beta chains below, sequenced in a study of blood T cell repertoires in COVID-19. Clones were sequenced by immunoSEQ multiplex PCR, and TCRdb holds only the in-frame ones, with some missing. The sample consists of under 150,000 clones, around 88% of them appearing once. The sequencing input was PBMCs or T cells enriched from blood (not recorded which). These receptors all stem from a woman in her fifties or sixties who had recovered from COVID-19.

The CDR3: CASSLGLGRSSVQHF. The CDR3 DNA follows: TGTGCCAGCAGTTTAGGGTTAGGGAGATCGTCGGTCCAGCATTTT. The J gene is TRBJ1-5, the V gene TRBV27; the D is unclear. The CDR3 consists of 15 residues. Germline CDR1 MNHEY, CDR2 SMNVEV (reference sequence). Trimming left V 2 bases short and J 12 bases short, with 20 bases between.

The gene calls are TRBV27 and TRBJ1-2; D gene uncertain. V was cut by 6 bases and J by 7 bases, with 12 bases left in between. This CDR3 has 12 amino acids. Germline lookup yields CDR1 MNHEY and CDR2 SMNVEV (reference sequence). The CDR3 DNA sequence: TGTGCCAGCAGGACTAGGGAGAGTGGCTACACCTTC. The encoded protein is CASRTRESGYTF.

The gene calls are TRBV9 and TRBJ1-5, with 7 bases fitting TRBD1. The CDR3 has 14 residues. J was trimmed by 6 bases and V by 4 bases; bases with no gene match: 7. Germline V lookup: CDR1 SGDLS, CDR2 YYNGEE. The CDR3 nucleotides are TGTGCCAGCAGCACAGGGGTTGCGGGTCAGCCCCAGCATTTT. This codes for CASSTGVAGQPQHF.

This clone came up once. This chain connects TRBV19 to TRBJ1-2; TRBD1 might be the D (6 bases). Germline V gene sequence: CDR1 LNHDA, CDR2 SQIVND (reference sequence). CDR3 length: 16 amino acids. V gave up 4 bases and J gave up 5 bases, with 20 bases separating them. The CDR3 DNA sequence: TGTGCCAGTAGTACTCAATTCCTGACAGGCGGGTATGGCTACACCTTC. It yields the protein CASSTQFLTGGYGYTF.

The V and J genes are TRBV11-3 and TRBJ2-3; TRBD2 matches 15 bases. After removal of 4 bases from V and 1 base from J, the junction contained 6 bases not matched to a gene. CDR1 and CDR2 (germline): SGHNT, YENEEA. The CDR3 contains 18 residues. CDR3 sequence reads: CASSSGTSGGRGTDTQYF. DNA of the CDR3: TGTGCCAGCAGCTCCGGGACTAGCGGGGGGCGGGGCACAGATACGCAGTATTTT.

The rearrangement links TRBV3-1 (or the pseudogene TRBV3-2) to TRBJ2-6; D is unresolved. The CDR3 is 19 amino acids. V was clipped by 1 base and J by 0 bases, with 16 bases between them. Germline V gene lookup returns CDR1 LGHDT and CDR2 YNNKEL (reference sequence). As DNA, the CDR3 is TGTGCCAGCAGCCAAGCCCCGGGTCAAACCGACTCTGGGGCCAACGTCCTGACTTTC. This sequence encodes CASSQAPGQTDSGANVLTF.

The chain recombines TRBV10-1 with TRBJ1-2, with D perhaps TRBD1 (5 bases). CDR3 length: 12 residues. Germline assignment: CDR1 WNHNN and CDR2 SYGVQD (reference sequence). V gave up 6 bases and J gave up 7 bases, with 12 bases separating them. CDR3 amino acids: CASRLWGRGYTF. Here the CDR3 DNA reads TGCGCCAGCAGATTATGGGGCCGTGGCTACACCTTC.

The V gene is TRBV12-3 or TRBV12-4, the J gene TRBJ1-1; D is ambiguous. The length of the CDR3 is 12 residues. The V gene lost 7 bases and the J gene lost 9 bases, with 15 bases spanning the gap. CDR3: CASTLGRQKAFF. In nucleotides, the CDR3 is TGTGCCAGCACCCTGGGGAGGCAGAAAGCTTTCTTT.

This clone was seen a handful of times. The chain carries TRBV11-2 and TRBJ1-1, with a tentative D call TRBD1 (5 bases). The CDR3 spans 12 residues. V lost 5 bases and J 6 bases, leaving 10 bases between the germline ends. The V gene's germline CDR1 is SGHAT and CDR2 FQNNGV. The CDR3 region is CASSVTGAEAFF. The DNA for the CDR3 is TGTGCCAGCAGCGTGACGGGGGCTGAAGCTTTCTTT.

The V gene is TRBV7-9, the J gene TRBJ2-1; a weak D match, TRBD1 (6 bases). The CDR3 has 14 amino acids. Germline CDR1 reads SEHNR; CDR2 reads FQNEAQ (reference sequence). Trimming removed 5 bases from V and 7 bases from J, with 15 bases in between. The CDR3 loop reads CASSPRDGQNEQFF. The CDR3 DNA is TGTGCCAGCAGCCCCCGGGACGGACAGAATGAGCAGTTCTTC.

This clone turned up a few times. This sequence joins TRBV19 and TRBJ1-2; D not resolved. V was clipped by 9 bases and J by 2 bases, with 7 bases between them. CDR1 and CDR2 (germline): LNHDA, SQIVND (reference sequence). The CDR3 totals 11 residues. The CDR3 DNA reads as TGTGCCAGCCGAGAGAACTATGGCTACACCTTC. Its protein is CASRENYGYTF.

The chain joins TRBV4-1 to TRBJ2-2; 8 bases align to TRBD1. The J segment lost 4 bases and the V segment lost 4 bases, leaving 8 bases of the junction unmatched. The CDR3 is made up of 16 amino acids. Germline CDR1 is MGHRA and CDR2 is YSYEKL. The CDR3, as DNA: TGCGCCAGCAGCCTCAGACAGGGGCAGGGCACCGGGGAGCTGTTTTTT. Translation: CASSLRQGQGTGELFF.

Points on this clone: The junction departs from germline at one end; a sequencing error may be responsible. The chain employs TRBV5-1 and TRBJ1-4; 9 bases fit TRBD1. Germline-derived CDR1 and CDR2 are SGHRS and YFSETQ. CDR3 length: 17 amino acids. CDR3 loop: CASTLTPQGARDEKLFF. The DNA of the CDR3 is TGCGCCAGCACCTTGACTCCACAGGGGGCGCGGGATGAAAAACTGTTTTTT.

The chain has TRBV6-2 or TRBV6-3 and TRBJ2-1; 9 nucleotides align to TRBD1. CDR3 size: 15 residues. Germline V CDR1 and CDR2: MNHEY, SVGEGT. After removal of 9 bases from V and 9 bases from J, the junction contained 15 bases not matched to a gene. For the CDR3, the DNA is TGTGCCAGTAGCCGCGTCCGGACAGGGGTGAGTGAGCAGTTCTTC. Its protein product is CASSRVRTGVSEQFF.

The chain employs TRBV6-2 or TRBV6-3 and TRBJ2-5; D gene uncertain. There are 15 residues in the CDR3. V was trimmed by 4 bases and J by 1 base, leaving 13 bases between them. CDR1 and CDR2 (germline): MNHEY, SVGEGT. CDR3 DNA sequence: TGTGCCAGCAGTTCCCCCATCTATCCCCAAGAGACCCAGTACTTC. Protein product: CASSSPIYPQETQYF.

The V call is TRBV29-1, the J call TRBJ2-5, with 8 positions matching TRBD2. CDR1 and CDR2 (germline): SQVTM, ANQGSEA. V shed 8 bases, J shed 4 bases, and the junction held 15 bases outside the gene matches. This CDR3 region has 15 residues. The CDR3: CSSGASGGEGETQYF. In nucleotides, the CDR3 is TGCAGCTCCGGAGCGAGCGGGGGAGAGGGAGAGACCCAGTACTTC.

The CDR3 DNA is TGTGCCAGTAGTATCACCCCTAGCGGGGGGGCCAATGAGCAGTTCTTC. Translation gives CASSITPSGGANEQFF. This chain joins TRBV19 and TRBJ2-1; 12 positions agree with TRBD2. The trim removed 3 bases at V and 6 bases at J, leaving 6 bases unmatched. The V gene's germline CDR1 is LNHDA and CDR2 SQIVND (reference sequence). The CDR3 totals 16 residues.

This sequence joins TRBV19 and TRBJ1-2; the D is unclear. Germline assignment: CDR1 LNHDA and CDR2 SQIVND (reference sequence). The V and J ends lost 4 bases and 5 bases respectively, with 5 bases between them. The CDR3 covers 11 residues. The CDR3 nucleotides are TGTGCCAGTAGTAGCGGGTATGGCTACACCTTC. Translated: CASSSGYGYTF. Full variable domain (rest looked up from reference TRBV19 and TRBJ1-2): DGGITQSPKYLFRKEGQNVTLSCEQNLNHDAMYWYRQDPGQGLRLIYYSQIVNDFQKGDIAEGYSVSREKKESFPLTVTSAQKNPTAFYLCASSSGYGYTFGSGTRLTVV.

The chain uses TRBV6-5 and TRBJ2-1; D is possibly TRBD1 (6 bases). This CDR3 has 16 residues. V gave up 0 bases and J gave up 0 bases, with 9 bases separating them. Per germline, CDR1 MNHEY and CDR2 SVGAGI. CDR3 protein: CASSYSGGGSYNEQFF. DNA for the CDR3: TGTGCCAGCAGTTACTCAGGGGGTGGCTCCTACAATGAGCAGTTCTTC.

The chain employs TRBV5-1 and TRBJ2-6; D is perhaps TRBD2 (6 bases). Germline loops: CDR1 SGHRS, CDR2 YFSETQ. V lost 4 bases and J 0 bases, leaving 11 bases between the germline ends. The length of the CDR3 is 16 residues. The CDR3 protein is CASSGGLDSGANVLTF. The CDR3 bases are TGCGCCAGCAGCGGGGGACTGGACTCTGGGGCCAACGTCCTGACTTTC.

Written as DNA, the CDR3 is TGTGCCAGCAGATGGGCAGCGAACACCGGGGAGCTGTTTTTT. Protein product: CASRWAANTGELFF. The chain employs TRBV5-4 and TRBJ2-2; no definite D call. Trimming cost V 5 bases and J 0 bases, with 8 bases left between them. In germline, CDR1 is SGHNT, CDR2 YYREEE (reference sequence). The CDR3 has 14 amino acids. The complete variable domain, with remaining parts taken from reference TRBV5-4 and TRBJ2-2, reads ETGVTQSPTHLIKTRGQQVTLRCSSQSGHNTVSWYQQALGQGPQFIFQYYREEENGRGNFPPRFSGLQFPNYSSELNVNALELDDSALYLCASRWAANTGELFFGEGSRLTVL.

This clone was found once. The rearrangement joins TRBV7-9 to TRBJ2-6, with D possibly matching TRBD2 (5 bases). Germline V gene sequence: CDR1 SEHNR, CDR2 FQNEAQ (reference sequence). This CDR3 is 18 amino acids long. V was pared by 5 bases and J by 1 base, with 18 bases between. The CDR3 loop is CASSPTDGRTSGANVLTF. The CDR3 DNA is TGTGCCAGCAGCCCTACGGATGGACGGACTTCTGGGGCCAACGTCCTGACTTTC.

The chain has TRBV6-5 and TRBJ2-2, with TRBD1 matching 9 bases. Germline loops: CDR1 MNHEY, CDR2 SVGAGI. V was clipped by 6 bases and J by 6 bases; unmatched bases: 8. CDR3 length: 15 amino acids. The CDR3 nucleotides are TGTGCCAGCAGCCTCGTCCGGGACAGGGCCGGGGAGCTGTTTTTT. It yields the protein CASSLVRDRAGELFF.

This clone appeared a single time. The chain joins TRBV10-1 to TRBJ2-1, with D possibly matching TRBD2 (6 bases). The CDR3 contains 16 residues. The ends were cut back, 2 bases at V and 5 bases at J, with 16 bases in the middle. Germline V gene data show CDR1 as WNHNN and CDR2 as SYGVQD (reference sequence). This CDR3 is CASSEPPRRGDNEQFF. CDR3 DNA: TGCGCCAGCAGTGAGCCGCCCCGGAGGGGAGACAATGAGCAGTTCTTC.

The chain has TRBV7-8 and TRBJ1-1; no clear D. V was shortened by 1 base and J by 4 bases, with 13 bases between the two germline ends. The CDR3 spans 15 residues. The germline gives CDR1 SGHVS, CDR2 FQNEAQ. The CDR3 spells CASSLVPTVGTEAFF. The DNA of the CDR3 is TGTGCCAGCAGCTTAGTGCCAACAGTGGGCACTGAAGCTTTCTTT.

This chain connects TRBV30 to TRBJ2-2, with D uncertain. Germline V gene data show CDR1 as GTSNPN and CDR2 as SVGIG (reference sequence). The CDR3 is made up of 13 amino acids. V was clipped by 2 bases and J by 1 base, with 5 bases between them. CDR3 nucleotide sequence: TGTGCCTGGAGTAGAGGGAACACCGGGGAGCTGTTTTTT. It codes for CAWSRGNTGELFF.

Here the CDR3 reads CATSDFKIKRNTEAFF. CDR3 coding DNA: TGTGCCACCAGTGATTTTAAAATCAAGAGGAACACTGAAGCTTTCTTT. The chain recombines TRBV24-1 with TRBJ1-1; D ambiguous. CDR1 and CDR2 (germline): KGHDR, SFDVKD. Trimming pared 1 base from V and 1 base from J, leaving 12 bases between. CDR3 size: 16 residues.

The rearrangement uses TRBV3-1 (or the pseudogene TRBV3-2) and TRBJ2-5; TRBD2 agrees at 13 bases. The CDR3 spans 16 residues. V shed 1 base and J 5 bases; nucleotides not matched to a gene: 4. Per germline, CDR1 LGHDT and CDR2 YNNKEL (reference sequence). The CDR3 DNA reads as TGTGCCAGCAGCCAAGGGACTAGCGGGGGTGTGGAGACCCAGTACTTC. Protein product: CASSQGTSGGVETQYF.

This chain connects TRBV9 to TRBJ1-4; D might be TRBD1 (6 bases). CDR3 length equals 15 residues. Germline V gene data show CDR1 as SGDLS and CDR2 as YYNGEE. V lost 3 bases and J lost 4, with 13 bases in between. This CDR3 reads CASSEGVQLNEKLFF. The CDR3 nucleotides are TGTGCCAGCAGCGAGGGGGTACAGCTTAATGAAAAACTGTTTTTT.

CDR3 amino acids: CASSPHSKTSTDTQYF. As DNA, the CDR3 is TGTGCCAGCAGCCCTCACTCGAAAACTAGCACAGATACGCAGTATTTT. The chain combines TRBV7-9 with TRBJ2-3; no clear D gene. Germline V gene sequence: CDR1 SEHNR, CDR2 FQNEAQ (reference sequence). The CDR3 totals 16 residues. Trimming removed 5 bases at V and 0 bases at J, with 15 bases between.